The 8 T cell receptor beta chains below were found in one sample sequenced in a study of CD8 T cells in Susac syndrome. When the RNA was reverse transcribed, random hexamers were used with an input of 0.5 to 1 ug. TCRdb recomputed calls from the immunoSEQ multiplex PCR reads with MiXCR, one row per CDR3 protein. This sample yields more than 95,000 distinct CDR3 sequences, of which more than 85% are seen a single time; approximately 0.093% belongs to the top ten. Input material: CD4+ T cells from PBMCs. These receptors came from a human donor with multiple sclerosis.

This clonotype was detected only once. V is TRBV9 and J is TRBJ2-3; D not resolved. Germline V CDR1 and CDR2: SGDLS, YYNGEE. There are 15 residues in the CDR3. Trimming left V 0 bases short and J 4 bases short, with 12 bases between. CDR3 protein: CASSVGDPIADTQYF. The CDR3 DNA reads TGTGCCAGCAGCGTAGGGGATCCGATCGCAGATACGCAGTATTTT.

The chain links TRBV29-1 to TRBJ1-2, with 9 bases lining up with TRBD1. Trimming cost V 7 bases and J 7 bases; bases outside gene matches: 4. Germline values: CDR1 SQVTM, CDR2 ANQGSEA. This CDR3 has 11 residues. CDR3 sequence (DNA): TGCAGCGACTTGACAGGGGGTGGCTACACCTTC. Its protein is CSDLTGGGYTF.

The chain recombines TRBV7-2 with TRBJ1-2; no clear D. Germline CDR1 SGHTA, CDR2 FQGNSA. The CDR3 length is 15 residues. The ends were cut back, 4 bases at V and 2 bases at J, with 14 bases in the middle. CDR3 bases: TGTGCCAGCAGCTATCCCATACCAACGAACTATGGCTACACCTTC. Residues: CASSYPIPTNYGYTF.

The chain joins TRBV6-5 to TRBJ1-1; 7 bases match TRBD1. The CDR3 is made up of 16 amino acids. From germline, CDR1 is MNHEY and CDR2 SVGAGI. The trim removed 2 bases at V and 3 bases at J, leaving 9 bases unmatched. CDR3 sequence reads: CASSYRQGKVDTEAFF. Here the CDR3 DNA reads TGTGCCAGCAGTTACAGACAGGGAAAGGTAGACACTGAAGCTTTCTTT.

V usage is TRBV3-1 and J usage is TRBJ2-3, with D perhaps assigned TRBD1 or TRBD2 (5 bases each). The germline CDR1 and CDR2 sequences are LGHDT and YNNKEL (reference sequence). Trimming took 2 bases from V and 2 from J, leaving 14 bases between them. The CDR3 has 16 residues. The CDR3 region is CASSQPPGRTTDTQYF. CDR3 DNA sequence: TGTGCCAGCAGCCAACCACCGGGACGTACCACAGATACGCAGTATTTT.

This sequence joins TRBV30 and TRBJ2-7, with 10 nucleotides matching TRBD1. From germline, CDR1 is GTSNPN and CDR2 SVGIG (reference sequence). The V gene end was trimmed by 0 bases and the J gene end by 4 bases; junction bases not matched to a gene: 3. CDR3 length equals 14 residues. In nucleotides, the CDR3 is TGTGCCTGGAGTGTGGGGACAGGGGAATACGAGCAGTACTTC. This encodes CAWSVGTGEYEQYF.

V is TRBV20-1 and J is TRBJ2-3; 8 bases match TRBD2. V trimming: 1 base; J trimming: 2 bases; junction bases outside the gene matches: 8. The CDR3 runs 16 residues. Germline-derived CDR1 and CDR2 are DFQATT and SNEGSKA (reference sequence). The CDR3 sequence: CSARAGPAGVTDTQYF. In DNA, the CDR3 is TGCAGTGCTAGAGCAGGGCCAGCGGGGGTCACAGATACGCAGTATTTT.

In its sample, this clonotype was seen a few times. The chain recombines TRBV19 with TRBJ1-5, with D possibly being TRBD1 (5 bases). The CDR3 sequence is 12 residues long. CDR1 and CDR2 (germline): LNHDA, SQIVND (reference sequence). V gave up 7 bases and J gave up 5 bases, with 9 bases separating them. CDR3 region: CASIGTDQPQHF. CDR3 DNA sequence: TGTGCCAGTATAGGGACTGATCAGCCCCAGCATTTT.